The T cell receptor (beta chain) described here comes from a study of OX40 agonist ivuxolimab in advanced cancers. Some background on the complete study: Ivuxolimab, which targeted the costimulatory receptor OX40 (CD134), was an agonistic, fully human IgG2 monoclonal antibody. Intravenous ivuxolimab was administered to patients every 2 weeks at six dose levels: 0.01, 0.1, 0.3, 1.5, 3 and 10 mg/kg. Of the approximately 54 patients in dose escalation, approximately 20 had hepatocellular carcinoma, about 15 had melanoma, 9 had renal cell carcinoma and 9 had head and neck cancer. The dose-escalation cohort was roughly 87% male with a mean age of roughly 60 years, ranging from roughly 20 to 80. Prior anti-PD-1, anti-PD-L1 or anti-CTLA-4 therapy was permitted, and checkpoint inhibitors had been received by 30% to 40% of dose-escalation patients. Partial responses occurred in three dose-escalation patients: two with cutaneous melanoma and one with hepatocellular carcinoma. Peripheral TCRbeta sequencing was intended to test whether TCR sequence diversity was altered and clonal T-cell expansion was caused by ivuxolimab. The paper describes the monotherapy dose-escalation part (N ≈ 51 patients) of the phase I trial of ivuxolimab.

The trial excluded patients who had a history of autoimmune disease or who were on systemic immunosuppression. Peripheral blood for TCR sequencing was collected from all dose cohorts at baseline, on cycle 4 day 1, and on cycle 7 day 1. The samples were taken from a phase I, first-in-human, multicenter, open-label dose-escalation trial of ivuxolimab. Adults with locally advanced or metastatic head and neck squamous cell, hepatocellular, melanoma or renal cell carcinoma were enrolled in the trial. Before TCR sequencing, CD4+ T cells and CD8+ T cells from peripheral blood were sorted into separate populations. For sequencing of the TCRbeta CDR3 region, genomic DNA was extracted from the sorted cells. The immunoSEQ Assay was used for sequencing of TCRbeta CDR3 regions. The table was pulled from immuneACCESS by TCRdb, which kept in-frame rearrangements only. Such tables lose some clones; where checked, under half of the loss comes from unresolved V genes, and the rest has no known cause. The sample profile shows roughly 66,000 clones; 82% of them were found once. The ten top clones hold 0.42% of the sample.

A note on this clone: Its binding antigen is unknown. No base quality values were provided; no much bigger clone lies one nucleotide off.

V has 6 bases trimmed and J has 4 bases trimmed; junction bases matching no gene number 7. The germline V gene (reference sequence) gives CDR1 as MNHNY and CDR2 as SVGAGI. The CDR3, from cysteine to phenylalanine, totals 15 residues. This entry keeps only the CDR3 DNA: 45 bases, framed from base 1. What the study reported, not specific to this receptor: Which antigens the clonally expanded peripheral T cells were specific for was not determined. After ivuxolimab, expanded clones were on average more numerous among CD8+ T cells than among CD4+ T cells. At doses of 0.1 to 3.0 mg/kg, clonal expansion of both CD4+ and CD8+ T cells in blood was seen between baseline and week 6. In partial responders in the 0.1-3.0 mg/kg groups, normalized peripheral clonal expansion was found to be among the lowest, especially among CD8+ T cells. Low levels of normalized T-cell clonal expansion were also seen in some patients who did not respond.

Recombination connected TRBV6-6 to TRBJ2-5; 11 bases in between match TRBD2. The TCR originated in an adult with an advanced solid tumor such as melanoma, head and neck, liver or kidney cancer. The starting material was CD4+ or CD8+ T cells sorted from blood, obtained in a trial of the OX40 agonist ivuxolimab. The DNA sequence is as follows: TGTGCCAGCAGCCGGGTAGCGGGAGGGGCAGAGACCCAGTACTTC. Its protein is CASSRVAGGAETQYF.